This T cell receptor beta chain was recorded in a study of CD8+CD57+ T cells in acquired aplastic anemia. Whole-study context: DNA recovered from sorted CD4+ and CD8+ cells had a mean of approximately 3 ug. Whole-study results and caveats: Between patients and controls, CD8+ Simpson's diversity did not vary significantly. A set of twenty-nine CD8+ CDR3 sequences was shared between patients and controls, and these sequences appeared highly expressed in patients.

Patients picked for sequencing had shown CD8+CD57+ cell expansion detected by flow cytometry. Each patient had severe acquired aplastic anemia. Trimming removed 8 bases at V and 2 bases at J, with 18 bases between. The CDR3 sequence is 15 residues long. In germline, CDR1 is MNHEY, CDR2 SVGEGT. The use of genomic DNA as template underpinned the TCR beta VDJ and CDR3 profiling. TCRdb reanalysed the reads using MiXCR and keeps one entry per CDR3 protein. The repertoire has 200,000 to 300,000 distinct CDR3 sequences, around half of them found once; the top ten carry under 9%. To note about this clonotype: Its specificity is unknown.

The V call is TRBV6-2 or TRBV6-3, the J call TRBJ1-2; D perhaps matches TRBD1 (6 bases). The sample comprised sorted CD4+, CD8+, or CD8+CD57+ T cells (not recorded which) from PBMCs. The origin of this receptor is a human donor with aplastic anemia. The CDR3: CASRLYRVLNYGYTF. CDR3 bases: TGTGCCAGCCGTCTGTACAGGGTTTTGAACTATGGCTACACCTTC.